This T cell receptor beta chain emerged from a study of blood T cell repertoires in COVID-19. Across the study: Some COVID-19 samples were acute and others convalescent; all came from the United States, Italy and Spain. Nucleic acid was either cDNA or gDNA, and it came from T cells, B-cell-depleted T cells, or PBMCs.

V lost 3 bases, J lost 0 bases, and 9 bases lay in between. This CDR3 spans 14 amino acids. Germline CDR1 reads DFQATT; CDR2 reads SNEGSKA (reference sequence). The participants were between roughly 18 and 89 years old and came from under 25 US areas. In the study's own analysis: By means of reference gene primer amplification, nucleated cell counts were estimated. Repertoires were generated with immunoSEQ multiplex PCR, while TCRdb's copy carries only in-frame clones and drops some. V and J calls and clone size follow that table, whereas D and trimming were derived from the DNA. Here the sample spans about 160,000 clones, over 75% being singletons.

This sequence originates from a woman aged 40-49 years with acute COVID-19. Sequencing was done on a sample of PBMCs or T cells enriched from blood (not recorded which). This chain links TRBV20-1 with TRBJ2-1; TRBD2 might be the D (6 bases). This CDR3 reads CSASAGSSYNEQFF. The CDR3 region has the DNA TGCAGTGCTAGTGCCGGGAGCTCCTACAATGAGCAGTTCTTC.